The 26 T cell receptor beta chains below were found in one sample sequenced in a study of T cell repertoires in cytomegalovirus infection. TCRdb itself ran the reads through MiXCR, one entry per CDR3 protein. The table has about 900,000 distinct CDR3 sequences, roughly 31% seen once. For these receptors, no antigen is known. The starting material was cultured CD8+ T cells from PBMCs, obtained from culture after CMV antigen stimulation. These receptors were collected from a human donor in good health (CMV status not recorded). Some clones in this sample may be carry-over from other donors' samples.

This clonotype appeared many times. This chain connects TRBV7-2 to TRBJ2-3; D possibly matches TRBD1 or TRBD2 (6 bases each). Germline V gives CDR1 SGHTA, CDR2 FQGNSA. This CDR3 is 20 amino acids long. V dropped 5 bases and J dropped 5 bases, with 32 bases sitting between them. The CDR3 protein is CASSKLLRTAGTSRGDTQYF. The CDR3 nucleotides read TGTGCCAGCAGCAAACTACTTCGGACAGCCGGGACTTCCAGGGGAGATACGCAGTATTTT.

This clonotype was seen once. This sequence joins TRBV19 and TRBJ1-1, with D perhaps TRBD1 (5 bases). Trimming cost V 5 bases and J 1 base, with 11 bases left between them. CDR3 size: 14 residues. CDR1 LNHDA and CDR2 SQIVND come from the germline V gene (reference sequence). This CDR3 reads CASSEFGQNTEAFF. The CDR3, as DNA: TGTGCCAGTAGTGAGTTCGGACAGAACACTGAAGCTTTCTTT.

This chain joins TRBV6-5 and TRBJ1-2; D possibly corresponds to TRBD1 (5 bases). Germline V gene data show CDR1 as MNHEY and CDR2 as SVGAGI. The CDR3 contains 14 residues. The V gene lost 2 bases and the J gene lost 4 bases, with 11 bases spanning the gap. CDR3: CASSYAGASYGYTF. The DNA for the CDR3 is TGTGCCAGCAGTTACGCTGGGGCGAGCTATGGCTACACCTTC.

This clonotype came up a few times. The chain employs TRBV6-1 and TRBJ2-3; no definite D call. Per germline, CDR1 MNHNS and CDR2 SASEGT. CDR3 length: 13 residues. Trimming removed 5 bases from V and 6 bases from J, with 12 bases in between. DNA for the CDR3: TGTGCCAGCAGTTATGTGGGCCGGGATACGCAGTATTTT. This gives the protein CASSYVGRDTQYF.

This clonotype was observed a few times. This sequence joins TRBV6-6 and TRBJ1-6; TRBD1 matches 7 bases. The CDR3 runs to 15 residues. Germline CDR1 and CDR2: MNHNY and SVGAGI (reference sequence). J lost 2 bases, V lost 5 bases, and 3 bases had no gene match. As DNA, the CDR3 is TGTGCCAGCAGTCCGGACAGGCCCTATAATTCACCCCTCCACTTT. Translation gives CASSPDRPYNSPLHF.

Here the CDR3 DNA reads TGTGCCAGCAGCTTGACGGCCCGGGAAAAAATTAGGAGCTCCTACGAGCAGTACGTC. Protein sequence: CASSLTAREKIRSSYEQYV. The chain has TRBV11-3 and TRBJ2-7; tentatively, D is TRBD2 (5 bases). This CDR3 region has 19 residues. The germline V gene encodes CDR1 SGHNT and CDR2 YENEEA. V was cut by 3 bases and J by 0 bases, with 24 bases left in between.

This clonotype was counted between two and nine times. This rearrangement joins TRBV6-6 to TRBJ2-5; 10 bases match TRBD2. Germline CDR1 is MNHNY and CDR2 is SVGAGI (reference sequence). There are 16 residues in the CDR3. V lost 6 bases and J lost 4; bases outside the gene matches: 11. The DNA for the CDR3 is TGTGCCAGCAGAGACCTAGCGGGGGCCCGGAGAGAGACCCAGTACTTC. Its translation: CASRDLAGARRETQYF.

There are a few counts of this clonotype. The chain recombines TRBV6-2 or TRBV6-3 with TRBJ2-3, with TRBD1 matching over 8 bases. The CDR3 totals 15 residues. Germline CDR1 MNHEY, CDR2 SVGEGT. V gave up 5 bases and J gave up 2 bases; unmatched junction bases: 6. CDR3 DNA sequence: TGTGCCAGCAGTACACAGACAGGGGCCACAGATACGCAGTATTTT. This gives the protein CASSTQTGATDTQYF.

The chain has TRBV12-3 or TRBV12-4 and TRBJ1-5; D remains ambiguous. The CDR3 extends over 14 amino acids. Trimming stripped 6 bases from V and 4 bases from J, with 13 bases between. CDR3 bases: TGTGCCAGCAGATTCGGAGGAGGGAATCAGCCCCAGCATTTT. Translating gives CASRFGGGNQPQHF.

The chain recombines TRBV6-2 or TRBV6-3 with TRBJ2-3; 10 nucleotides match TRBD2. CDR3 length: 16 residues. Unmatched junction bases numbered 9, after V lost 7 bases and J lost 2 bases. CDR1 and CDR2 (germline): MNHEY, SVGEGT. In DNA form, the CDR3 reads TGTGCCAGCACCCAGCGGGGGGGCTATCTCACAGATACGCAGTATTTT. It encodes CASTQRGGYLTDTQYF.

This sequence joins TRBV6-4 and TRBJ1-1, with 8 bases lining up with TRBD1. From germline, CDR1 is MRHNA and CDR2 SNTAGT. After removal of 6 bases from V and 6 bases from J, the junction contained 6 bases not matched to a gene. This CDR3 comprises 13 residues. CDR3 sequence: CASRNDRGSEAFF. Written as DNA, the CDR3 is TGTGCCAGCAGAAACGACAGGGGTTCTGAAGCTTTCTTT.

The chain combines TRBV29-1 with TRBJ2-4, with TRBD1 matching 8 bases. After removal of 5 bases from V and 5 bases from J, the junction contained 5 bases not matched to a gene. CDR1 is SQVTM and CDR2 is ANQGSEA in the germline V gene. The CDR3 contains 13 residues. CDR3 DNA sequence: TGCAGCGTTCTACCGGGACAGGAAAACATTCAGTACTTC. It translates to CSVLPGQENIQYF.

This clonotype was seen repeatedly, ten times or more. The chain joins TRBV7-9 to TRBJ2-1, with TRBD2 matching over 9 bases. The ends lost 0 bases at V and 3 bases at J; junction bases unmatched: 3. The CDR3 covers 16 residues. CDR1 and CDR2 (germline): SEHNR, FQNEAQ (reference sequence). CDR3: CASSLATSGYYNEQFF. The CDR3 nucleotides are TGTGCCAGCAGCTTAGCGACTAGCGGATACTACAATGAGCAGTTCTTC.

This clonotype occurred many times. The chain recombines TRBV7-3 with TRBJ2-3; 13 nucleotides line up with TRBD2. Germline values: CDR1 SGHTA, CDR2 FQGTGA. The CDR3 totals 16 residues. V shed 5 bases and J 3 bases; nucleotides not matched to a gene: 5. The CDR3 protein is CASSMGLAGFTDTQYF. As DNA, the CDR3 is TGTGCCAGCAGCATGGGACTAGCGGGGTTTACAGATACGCAGTATTTT.

The chain has TRBV7-6 and TRBJ1-2; D not resolved. The CDR3 is made up of 13 amino acids. V was cut by 7 bases and J by 5 bases, with 14 bases left in between. Germline loops: CDR1 SGHVS, CDR2 FNYEAQ. CDR3 protein: CASTPSLGYGYTF. The CDR3 nucleotides read TGTGCCAGCACCCCCAGTTTGGGTTATGGCTACACCTTC.

This rearrangement joins TRBV12-3 or TRBV12-4 to TRBJ2-4; 11 positions agree with TRBD2. This CDR3 is 18 amino acids long. Germline trimming cut 8 bases from V and 0 bases from J; bases unmatched to any gene: 12. CDR3 DNA sequence: TGTGCCAGCGGATCTAGCGGGGGGCCTCCTGTAGCCAAAAACATTCAGTACTTC. Encoded protein: CASGSSGGPPVAKNIQYF.

In nucleotides, the CDR3 is TGTGCCAGCAGCCCTAGGGGAGCGGGGCCAACCTACGAGCAGTACTTC. Translated, it gives CASSPRGAGPTYEQYF. This chain connects TRBV7-6 to TRBJ2-7, with TRBD2 matching 7 bases. The V gene's germline CDR1 is SGHVS and CDR2 FNYEAQ. The V gene end was trimmed by 5 bases and the J gene end by 2 bases; junction bases not matched to a gene: 12. The CDR3 has 16 amino acids.

This clonotype has only a few counts. This sequence joins TRBV6-2 or TRBV6-3 and TRBJ2-7; D is unclear. Germline V CDR1 and CDR2: MNHEY, SVGEGT. The CDR3 extends over 13 amino acids. V shed 0 bases and J shed 3 bases, with 6 bases lying between them. The CDR3 protein is CASSYSQIYEQYV. The CDR3 region has the DNA TGTGCCAGCAGTTACTCGCAGATCTACGAGCAGTACGTC.

The J gene is TRBJ2-7, the V gene TRBV19; D not resolved. CDR3 length equals 14 residues. Germline assignment: CDR1 LNHDA and CDR2 SQIVND (reference sequence). The V gene lost 3 bases and the J gene lost 0 bases, with 9 bases spanning the gap. The CDR3 loop reads CASSIGRSSYEQYF. The DNA of the CDR3 is TGTGCCAGTAGTATCGGCAGAAGCTCCTACGAGCAGTACTTC.

This clonotype was found many times. The genes are TRBV11-2 and TRBJ2-2; 8 nucleotides agree with TRBD1. V was clipped by 1 base and J by 6 bases; unmatched bases: 4. The CDR3 runs 15 residues. From germline, CDR1 is SGHAT and CDR2 FQNNGV. The CDR3 DNA is TGTGCCAGCAGCTTAGCAGGGGGCGCCTCCGGGGAGCTGTTTTTT. Translating gives CASSLAGGASGELFF.

This clonotype has ten or more counts. The V call is TRBV27, the J call TRBJ1-1; TRBD1 matches at 7 bases. This CDR3 is 12 amino acids long. With 6 bases clipped from V and 5 bases from J, the junction kept 3 bases outside the gene matches. Germline V gene data show CDR1 as MNHEY and CDR2 as SMNVEV (reference sequence). The CDR3 region is CASRTGRTEAFF. CDR3 nucleotide sequence: TGTGCCAGCAGGACAGGGAGGACTGAAGCTTTCTTT.

The genes are TRBV10-3 and TRBJ2-7, with TRBD1 identical over 7 bases. Germline V CDR1 and CDR2: ENHRY, SYGVKD. This CDR3 spans 14 amino acids. Trimming took 3 bases from V and 4 from J; bases not matched to a gene: 6. Here the CDR3 DNA reads TGTGCCATCAGTGACCAGACAGGGTTATACGAGCAGTACGTC. Protein product: CAISDQTGLYEQYV.

Worth noting for this clonotype: At one end the junction does not follow the germline gene, possibly because of a read error. The chain is built from TRBV6-2 or TRBV6-3 and TRBJ1-1; D not certain. The CDR3 has 13 residues. Germline lookup yields CDR1 MNHEY and CDR2 SVGEGT. CDR3 loop: CANSYGSGTEAFF. For the CDR3, the DNA is TGTGCCAACAGTTACGGATCGGGGACTGAAGCTTTCTTT.

This clonotype was seen a handful of times. This rearrangement joins TRBV6-6 to TRBJ2-1; D gene ambiguous. Germline CDR1 is MNHNY and CDR2 is SVGAGI (reference sequence). V was cut by 0 bases and J by 10 bases, with 7 bases left in between. This CDR3 spans 12 amino acids. CDR3: CASSYSGEEQFF. The CDR3 DNA reads as TGTGCCAGCAGTTACTCTGGAGAGGAGCAGTTCTTC.

This rearrangement joins TRBV6-2 or TRBV6-3 to TRBJ1-3; D is possibly TRBD1 (5 bases). V lost 8 bases, J lost 1 base, and 9 bases lay in between. The germline V gene encodes CDR1 MNHEY and CDR2 SVGEGT. The CDR3 covers 13 residues. The CDR3 sequence: CASLGVSGNTIYF. The CDR3 coding sequence is TGTGCCAGCCTGGGGGTATCTGGAAACACCATATATTTT.

The table lists this clonotype with many counts. The J gene is TRBJ2-1, the V gene TRBV11-2; no clear D. V lost 4 bases, J lost 5 bases, and 15 bases lay in between. The CDR3 sequence is 15 residues long. CDR1 is SGHAT, CDR2 FQNNGV, per germline. CDR3 DNA sequence: TGTGCCAGCAGCTCCCCAGGTAGGGTAGACAATGAGCAGTTCTTC. Translated: CASSSPGRVDNEQFF.